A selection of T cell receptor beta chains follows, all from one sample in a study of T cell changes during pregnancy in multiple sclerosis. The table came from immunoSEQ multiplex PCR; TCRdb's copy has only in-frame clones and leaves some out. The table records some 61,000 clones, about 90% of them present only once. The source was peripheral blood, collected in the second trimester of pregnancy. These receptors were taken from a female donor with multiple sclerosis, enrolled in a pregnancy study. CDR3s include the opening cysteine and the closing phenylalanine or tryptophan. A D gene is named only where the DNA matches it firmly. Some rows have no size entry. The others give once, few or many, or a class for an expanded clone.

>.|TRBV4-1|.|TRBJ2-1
CASSQPGVHEQFF
TGCGCCAGCAGCCAACCGGGAGTCCATGAGCAGTTCTTC
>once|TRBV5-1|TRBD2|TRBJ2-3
CASSPQRGETDTQYF
TGCGCCAGCAGCCCCCAGCGGGGGGAGACAGATACGCAGTATTTT
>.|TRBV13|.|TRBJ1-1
CASSSAGGRSWNTEAFF
TGTGCCAGCAGCTCCGCGGGGGGACGATCCTGGAACACTGAAGCTTTCTTT
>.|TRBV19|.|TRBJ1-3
CASSFGTSFSGNTIYF
TGTGCCAGTAGTTTCGGGACATCCTTCTCTGGAAACACCATATATTTT
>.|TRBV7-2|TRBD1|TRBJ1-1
CASSPGQLEAFF
TGTGCCAGCTCTCCGGGACAGCTCGAAGCTTTCTTT
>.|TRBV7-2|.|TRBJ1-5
CASSPRWGKGDQPQHF
TGTGCCAGCAGCCCGAGGTGGGGGAAGGGGGATCAGCCCCAGCATTTT
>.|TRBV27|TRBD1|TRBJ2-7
CASKTQGAPFHEQYF
TGTGCCAGCAAAACTCAGGGGGCCCCGTTCCACGAGCAGTACTTC
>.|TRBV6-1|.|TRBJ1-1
CASRGHMVGGTEAFF
TGTGCCAGCAGAGGGCACATGGTGGGGGGAACTGAAGCTTTCTTT
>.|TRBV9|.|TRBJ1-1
CASSRDFPRNTEAFF
TGTGCCAGCAGTCGGGACTTTCCAAGGAACACTGAAGCTTTCTTT
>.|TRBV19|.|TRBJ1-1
CASSTHRQVNTEAFF
TGTGCCAGTAGTACCCACAGGCAGGTCAACACTGAAGCTTTCTTT
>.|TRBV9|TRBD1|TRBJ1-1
CASSLARGTEAFF
TGTGCCAGCAGCCTCGCCAGGGGGACTGAAGCTTTCTTT
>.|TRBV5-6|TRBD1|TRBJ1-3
CASSLAGTGGNTIYF
TGTGCCAGCAGCTTGGCCGGGACAGGCGGAAACACCATATATTTT
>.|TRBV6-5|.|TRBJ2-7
CASSYLGDKIEQYF
TGTGCCAGCAGTTACTTAGGGGATAAGATCGAGCAGTACTTC
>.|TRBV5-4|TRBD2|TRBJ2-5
CASSGDGTSGGAWEETQYF
TGTGCCAGCAGCGGGGACGGGACTAGCGGGGGGGCCTGGGAAGAGACCCAGTACTTC
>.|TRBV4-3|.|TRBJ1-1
CASSQAGRGNTEAFF
TGCGCCAGCAGCCAAGCTGGCAGGGGGAACACTGAAGCTTTCTTT
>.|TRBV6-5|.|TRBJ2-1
CASSPGVNEQFF
TGTGCCAGCAGTCCGGGGGTAAATGAGCAGTTCTTC
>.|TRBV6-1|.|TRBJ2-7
CASRTAGEQYF
TGTGCCAGCAGGACGGCGGGCGAGCAGTACTTC
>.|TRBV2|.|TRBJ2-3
CASQTNRMPDTQYF
TGTGCCAGTCAGACAAACAGGATGCCAGATACGCAGTATTTT
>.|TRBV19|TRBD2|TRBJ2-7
CASSGRGDYEQYF
TGTGCCAGTAGTGGGCGGGGGGACTACGAGCAGTACTTC
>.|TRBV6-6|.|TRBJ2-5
CASSYSLAGATQYF
TGTGCCAGCAGTTACTCACTAGCTGGTGCGACCCAGTACTTC
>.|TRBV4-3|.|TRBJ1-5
CASSQEQSLNQPQHF
TGCGCCAGCAGCCAGGAGCAGTCCCTGAATCAGCCCCAGCATTTT
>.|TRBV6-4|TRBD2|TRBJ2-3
CASRPGLAGGTDTQYF
TGTGCCAGCAGGCCCGGACTAGCGGGGGGAACAGATACGCAGTATTTT
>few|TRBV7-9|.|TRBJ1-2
CASSPRQLYGYTF
TGTGCCAGCAGCCCCCGACAGCTCTATGGCTACACCTTC
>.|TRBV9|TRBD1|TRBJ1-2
CASSVGDRDLGGYTF
TGTGCCAGCAGCGTAGGCGACAGGGACTTAGGTGGCTACACCTTC
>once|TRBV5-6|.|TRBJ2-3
CASSLDTSTDTQYF
TGTGCCAGCAGTTTGGACACCTCCACAGATACGCAGTATTTT
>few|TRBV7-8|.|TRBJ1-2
CASSLALQFGYTF
TGTGCCAGCAGCTTAGCGCTGCAGTTTGGCTACACCTTC
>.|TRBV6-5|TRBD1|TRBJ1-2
CASSYSQGGLGYGYTF
TGTGCCAGCAGTTACTCACAGGGGGGGCTTGGCTATGGCTACACCTTC
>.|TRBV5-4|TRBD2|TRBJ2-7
CASTFSGGRGSYEQYF
TGTGCCAGCACTTTTTCTGGGGGGAGGGGATCCTACGAGCAGTACTTC
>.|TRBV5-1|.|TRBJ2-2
CASSLVAGTNTGELFF
TGCGCCAGCAGCTTGGTTGCGGGGACGAACACCGGGGAGCTGTTTTTT
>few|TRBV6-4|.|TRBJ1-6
CASSDSSNSPLHF
TGTGCCAGCAGTGACTCTAGCAATTCACCCCTCCACTTT
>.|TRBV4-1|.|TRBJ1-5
CASSQDGGLTDQPQHF
TGCGCCAGCAGCCAAGATGGGGGACTTACGGATCAGCCCCAGCATTTT
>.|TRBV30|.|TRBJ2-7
CAWAPGHHYEQYF
TGTGCCTGGGCCCCGGGACACCACTACGAGCAGTACTTC